This TCR beta chain was found in a study of radiation and T cells in renal cell carcinoma. Regarding the study as a whole: Irradiated tumors held more dominant CDR3 motifs than control tumors.

Treatment defined: treatment-naive control, cytoreductive nephrectomy. The CDR3 has 15 amino acids. V was trimmed by 6 bases and J by 8 bases, leaving 22 bases between them. Germline V lookup: CDR1 MNHEY, CDR2 SMNVEV (reference sequence). Libraries were prepared by immunoSEQ multiplex PCR; TCRdb keeps only in-frame clonotypes and omits some of them. This table has approximately 5,700 clones, approximately 70% appearing once. Details on this clone: Its target is unknown.

Sequenced material: tumor tissue, taken from a patient whose treatment was nephrectomy without radiotherapy. The sequence came from a human donor with renal cell carcinoma. V and J are TRBV27 and TRBJ1-2; no definite D call. The CDR3: CASSPRGFREGGYTF. The CDR3 DNA reads as TGTGCCAGCAGCCCCCGCGGGTTTAGGGAAGGAGGCTACACCTTC.